A single T cell receptor beta chain is shown here with its context. Its cognate antigen is unknown. The sample originates from a study of T cell responses to AZD1222 COVID-19 vaccine. Whole-study results and caveats: The donor cohort was predominantly white British with a female majority, and clonal diversity may have been underestimated.

Generated by immunoSEQ multiplex PCR, the TCRdb table keeps only in-frame clones and is missing some. The sample lists 160,000 or so clones; around 94% were seen once. The CDR3 sequence is 16 residues long. V was pared by 2 bases and J by 1 base, with 2 bases of the junction left unmatched. Germline V gene sequence: CDR1 MDHEN, CDR2 SYDVKM. The chain combines TRBV28 with TRBJ2-1, with 10 nucleotides matching TRBD2. The clonotype was recovered from an adult who received the AZD1222 COVID-19 vaccine. Sequenced here: peripheral blood, sampled 28 days after the second AZD1222 dose. CDR3 residues: CASSLIAGGSYNEQFF. The CDR3 coding sequence is TGTGCCAGCAGTTTAATAGCGGGAGGTTCCTACAATGAGCAGTTCTTC.